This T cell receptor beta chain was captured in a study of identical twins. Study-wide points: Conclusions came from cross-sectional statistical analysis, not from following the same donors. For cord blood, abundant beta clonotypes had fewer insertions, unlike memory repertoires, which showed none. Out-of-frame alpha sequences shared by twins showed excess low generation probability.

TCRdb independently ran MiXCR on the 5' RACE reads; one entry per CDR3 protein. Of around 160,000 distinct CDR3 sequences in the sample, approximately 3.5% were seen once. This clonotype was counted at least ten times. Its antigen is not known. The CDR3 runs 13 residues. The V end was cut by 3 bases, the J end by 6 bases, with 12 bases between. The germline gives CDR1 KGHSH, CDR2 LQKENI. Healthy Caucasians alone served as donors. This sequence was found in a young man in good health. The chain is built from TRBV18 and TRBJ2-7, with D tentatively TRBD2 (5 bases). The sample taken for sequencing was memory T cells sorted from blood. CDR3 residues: CASSPKDLGEQYF. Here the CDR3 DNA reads TGTGCCAGCTCACCGAAGGACTTGGGCGAGCAGTACTTC. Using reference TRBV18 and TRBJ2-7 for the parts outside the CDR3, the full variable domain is NAGVMQNPRHLVRRRGQEARLRCSPMKGHSHVYWYRQLPEEGLKFMVYLQKENIIDESGMPKERFSAEFPKEGPSILRIQQVVRGDSAAYFCASSPKDLGEQYFGPGTRLTVT.